This TCR beta chain was sequenced in a study of cytomegalovirus exposure and HLA in healthy donors. Study-wide results and limits: For most TCR sequences rarity was the rule, although some public TCRs occurred in many donors.

With regard to this clone: The antigen is not known.

The germline CDR1 and CDR2 sequences are DFQATT and SNEGSKA (reference sequence). The V end lost 1 base, the J end lost 11 bases, and 12 bases lay between the germline ends. The CDR3 has 11 amino acids. The PCR employed 60 Vbeta primers together with 13 Jbeta primers. This table comes from immunoSEQ multiplex PCR, and its TCRdb copy is limited to in-frame clones, with some not included. The sample yields some 150,000 clones, 80% seen once. This chain links TRBV20-1 with TRBJ2-7; tentative D call: TRBD1 (6 bases). Sequencing input: PBMCs. The origin of this receptor is a male donor in good health and CMV-seronegative. CDR3: CSARVQGIEYF. Written as DNA, the CDR3 is TGCAGTGCTAGAGTCCAGGGGATCGAGTACTTC.